This entry lists 4 T cell receptor beta chains sequenced from one sample in a study of identical twins. From the 5' RACE reads, TCRdb called clonotypes with MiXCR, one entry per CDR3 protein. This sample has approximately 190,000 distinct CDR3 sequences, with more than 15% found just once. This sample also appeared in a second study, on T cells expressing NK-cell markers.

What was sequenced was CD8+ T cells sorted from blood. The receptors originated from a woman younger than 35 in good health.

This clonotype was counted between two and nine times. V usage is TRBV12-3 or TRBV12-4 and J usage is TRBJ2-7; D perhaps matches TRBD2 (5 bases). V was pared by 5 bases and J by 3 bases, with 11 bases between. This CDR3 has 13 amino acids. The CDR3 region is CASSGEYRYEQYF. CDR3 in DNA: TGTGCCAGCAGTGGGGAGTATCGCTACGAGCAGTACTTC.

The CDR3 loop is CASSFSGGGSSYNEQFF. Here the CDR3 DNA reads TGTGCCAGCAGCTTCTCTGGTGGCGGGAGCTCCTACAATGAGCAGTTCTTC. The rearrangement joins TRBV7-2 to TRBJ2-1; 7 bases are a match to TRBD2. This CDR3 is built from 17 residues. Germline V gene sequence: CDR1 SGHTA, CDR2 FQGNSA. The J segment lost 0 bases and the V segment lost 3 bases, leaving 8 bases of the junction unmatched.

This clonotype was detected only a few times. The chain is built from TRBV7-6 and TRBJ2-1; either TRBD1 or TRBD2 may supply D (6 bases each). Germline V gives CDR1 SGHVS, CDR2 FNYEAQ. The CDR3 contains 13 residues. The V and J ends lost 8 bases and 1 base respectively, with 9 bases between them. This CDR3 reads CASRGRSYNEQFF. CDR3 DNA sequence: TGTGCCAGCCGGGGGCGTTCCTACAATGAGCAGTTCTTC.

This clonotype has a single count. The V gene is TRBV9, the J gene TRBJ2-6, with 7 bases aligning to TRBD2. Germline V CDR1 and CDR2: SGDLS, YYNGEE. J lost 2 bases, V lost 3 bases, and 17 bases had no gene match. CDR3 length: 20 residues. CDR3 in DNA: TGTGCCAGCAGCGGCGGGAGAGGTCCAGCAAAGCAACCTGGGGCCAACGTCCTGACTTTC. Protein product: CASSGGRGPAKQPGANVLTF.